This T cell receptor beta chain is from a study of cytomegalovirus exposure and HLA in healthy donors. Study-wide context: Researchers found that about 82% of just under 400 genotyped donors fell within the Caucasian-associated ancestry cluster.

This PCR relied on a set of 60 Vbeta primers and 13 Jbeta primers. Repertoires were generated with immunoSEQ multiplex PCR, while TCRdb's copy carries only in-frame clones and drops some. Found here are over 150,000 clones, approximately 75% of them singletons; the top ten hold 2.5% to 3%. Germline assignment: CDR1 MNHNS and CDR2 SASEGT. V dropped 2 bases and J dropped 6 bases, with 16 bases sitting between them. This CDR3 region has 16 residues. General study findings and limits: In vitro checks showed that a few CMV-associated chains really do target CMV antigens. CMV serostatus was the sole immune exposure data available. TCR beta sequences reportedly predicted the HLA-A and HLA-B alleles of most subjects accurately.

A remark on this clone: Antigen specificity is unknown.

The receptor was isolated from a man younger than 35 in good health and CMV-seronegative. The material sequenced was PBMCs. This rearrangement joins TRBV6-1 to TRBJ2-2; weak D call: TRBD1 (5 bases). CDR3 region: CASSESAGYSAGELFF. Here the CDR3 DNA reads TGTGCCAGCAGTGAATCCGCAGGGTATAGTGCCGGGGAGCTGTTTTTT.